One sample yielded the 24 T cell receptor beta chains listed below, sequenced in a study of blood T cell repertoires in COVID-19 (dated by TCRdb to 2020 to 2022). Library prep was done by the immunoSEQ multiplex PCR assay. The source is immuneACCESS, and TCRdb retained only in-frame sequences with V and J called. Part of the clones is not carried over; for the studies checked, unresolved V genes explain less than half of this, and the remainder is unexplained. The sample yields some 260,000 clones; about 80% were counted once. The top ten clones comprise 3.3% of the sample. Sequencing input: peripheral blood. These TCRs come from a woman older than 75 with acute or convalescent COVID-19.

This clone was seen once. The J gene is TRBJ2-7, the V gene TRBV6-1, with D perhaps matching TRBD1 (5 bases). This CDR3 is built from 12 residues. Trimming shortened V by 0 bases and J by 6 bases, and 6 bases separated the two germline ends. CDR1 and CDR2 (germline): MNHNS, SASEGT. CDR3 residues: CASSEAQGEQYF. CDR3 sequence (DNA): TGTGCCAGCAGTGAAGCCCAGGGCGAGCAGTACTTC.

The genes are TRBV4-1 and TRBJ2-7; maybe TRBD1 (6 bases). Germline CDR1 and CDR2: MGHRA and YSYEKL. Deletions cut 0 bases from V and 0 bases from J, with 18 bases between. CDR3 length: 18 amino acids. The CDR3 spells CASSQEGQGPVSSYEQYF. The CDR3 DNA follows: TGCGCCAGCAGCCAAGAAGGGCAGGGGCCAGTAAGCTCCTACGAGCAGTACTTC.

DNA of the CDR3: TGCGCCAGCAGCTTGCGGTCGGGGAACACTGAAGCTTTCTTT. The encoded protein is CASSLRSGNTEAFF. The chain has TRBV5-1 and TRBJ1-1, with D unclear. CDR3 length: 14 amino acids. CDR1 is SGHRS, CDR2 YFSETQ, per germline. V was shortened by 1 base and J by 1 base, with 8 bases between the two germline ends.

The genes are TRBV18 and TRBJ2-7, with 9 bases aligning to TRBD1. The V gene's germline CDR1 is KGHSH and CDR2 LQKENI. J was trimmed by 6 bases and V by 1 base; bases with no gene match: 10. The CDR3 sequence is 16 residues long. Here the CDR3 DNA reads TGTGCCAGCTCACCACGTACCGGGACAGGGTTTCGCGAGCAGTACTTC. This codes for CASSPRTGTGFREQYF. Complete variable domain (other parts from reference TRBV18 and TRBJ2-7): NAGVMQNPRHLVRRRGQEARLRCSPMKGHSHVYWYRQLPEEGLKFMVYLQKENIIDESGMPKERFSAEFPKEGPSILRIQQVVRGDSAAYFCASSPRTGTGFREQYFGPGTRLTVT.

CDR3: CASSPGNAGGGDTQYF. The CDR3, as DNA: TGCGCCAGCAGCCCGGGAAACGCGGGGGGCGGAGATACGCAGTATTTT. This chain joins TRBV5-1 and TRBJ2-3; 8 bases match TRBD2. CDR3 length: 16 amino acids. V lost 4 bases, J lost 5 bases, and 12 bases stayed unmatched. Germline V gene sequence: CDR1 SGHRS, CDR2 YFSETQ.

The chain is built from TRBV6-5 and TRBJ2-3; TRBD1 might be the D (5 bases). V was clipped by 8 bases and J by 1 base, with 10 bases between them. CDR3 length equals 13 residues. The germline V gene encodes CDR1 MNHEY and CDR2 SVGAGI. CDR3 DNA: TGTGCCAGCGCCGGACACCGCACAGATACGCAGTATTTT. Translated: CASAGHRTDTQYF.

V gene TRBV7-2 combines with J gene TRBJ2-5, with a tentative D call TRBD2 (6 bases). V dropped 5 bases and J dropped 5 bases, with 18 bases sitting between them. Germline-derived CDR1 and CDR2 are SGHTA and FQGNSA. The CDR3 length is 15 residues. CDR3 residues: CASSPLGWGRETQYF. DNA of the CDR3: TGTGCCAGCAGCCCCCTCGGCTGGGGGAGGGAGACCCAGTACTTC.

The chain combines TRBV6-4 with TRBJ1-2, with D uncertain. Trimming shortened V by 3 bases and J by 4 bases, and 15 bases separated the two germline ends. The length of the CDR3 is 15 residues. Germline V gives CDR1 MRHNA, CDR2 SNTAGT. The CDR3 here is CASSDGPPRAYGYTF. CDR3 nucleotide sequence: TGTGCCAGCAGTGATGGGCCCCCAAGAGCCTATGGCTACACCTTC.

V usage is TRBV6-6 and J usage is TRBJ1-1; D is ambiguous. Germline CDR1 MNHNY, CDR2 SVGAGI (reference sequence). The CDR3 has 13 residues. The V and J ends lost 2 bases and 4 bases respectively, with 8 bases between them. CDR3 sequence reads: CASSYGSRTEAFF. The CDR3 coding sequence is TGTGCCAGCAGTTACGGGAGCCGCACTGAAGCTTTCTTT.

This clone is a singleton in its sample. This chain connects TRBV2 to TRBJ2-1, with D maybe TRBD1 (6 bases). Trimming shortened V by 5 bases and J by 3 bases, and 8 bases separated the two germline ends. Germline values: CDR1 SNHLY, CDR2 FYNNEI. CDR3 length: 13 residues. CDR3 nucleotide sequence: TGTGCCAGCAGTCGACAGGTCTACAATGAGCAGTTCTTC. Translated: CASSRQVYNEQFF.

J is TRBJ2-1 and V is TRBV11-3, with D unclear. The ends were cut back, 2 bases at V and 5 bases at J, with 4 bases in the middle. This CDR3 has 12 residues. CDR1 is SGHNT and CDR2 is YENEEA in the germline V gene. Here the CDR3 DNA reads TGTGCCAGCAGCTTAAATAACAATGAGCAGTTCTTC. It encodes CASSLNNNEQFF.

The chain links TRBV11-2 to TRBJ1-4, with unresolved D. Looked up from germline, CDR1 is SGHAT and CDR2 is FQNNGV. The length of the CDR3 is 14 residues. Trimming cost V 5 bases and J 3 bases, with 10 bases left between them. The CDR3 reads CASSHGRANEKLFF. The CDR3 coding sequence is TGTGCCAGCAGCCACGGGAGGGCTAATGAAAAACTGTTTTTT.

This clone was counted once. The CDR3 nucleotides read TGTGCCAGCAGTTACGGTTGGGCGCGGGGCCAAGAGACCCAGTACTTC. This encodes CASSYGWARGQETQYF. J is TRBJ2-5 and V is TRBV6-2 or TRBV6-3; TRBD2 might be the D (6 bases). CDR3 size: 16 residues. Trimming took 2 bases from V and 1 from J, leaving 14 bases between them. Germline-derived CDR1 and CDR2 are MNHEY and SVGEGT.

J is TRBJ1-6 and V is TRBV9; D may be TRBD1 (6 bases). Germline V gives CDR1 SGDLS, CDR2 YYNGEE. The CDR3 loop spans 14 amino acids. Trimming took off 7 bases at V and 6 bases at J, with 14 bases between the two ends. The DNA of the CDR3 is TGTGCCAGCTCTAGGGACACCTCTAATTCACCCCTCCACTTT. Protein sequence: CASSRDTSNSPLHF.

This chain joins TRBV4-3 and TRBJ2-1, with a possible D match to TRBD2 (5 bases). Germline V CDR1 and CDR2: LGHNA, YSLEER. The CDR3 is made up of 14 amino acids. Trimming left V 2 bases short and J 5 bases short, with 10 bases between. The CDR3 is CASSQILANNEQFF. Written as DNA, the CDR3 is TGCGCCAGCAGCCAAATCCTAGCAAACAATGAGCAGTTCTTC.

This chain joins TRBV6-1 and TRBJ2-3; TRBD2 matches 11 bases. CDR1 and CDR2 from the germline V gene are MNHNS and SASEGT. The V gene end was trimmed by 2 bases and the J gene end by 3 bases; junction bases not matched to a gene: 4. The CDR3 has 16 amino acids. The CDR3 DNA follows: TGTGCCAGCAGTGAAAGGACTAGCGGGCGGACAGATACGCAGTATTTT. The encoded protein is CASSERTSGRTDTQYF.

This chain joins TRBV5-6 and TRBJ1-2, with 8 bases aligning to TRBD1. The germline V gene has CDR1 SGHDT and CDR2 YYEEEE. This CDR3 contains 14 residues. Trimming at V came to 4 bases and at J to 1 base, leaving 3 bases not matched to a gene. The CDR3 DNA reads as TGTGCCAGCAGCCGGGACAGGATTAACTATGGCTACACCTTC. This translates into CASSRDRINYGYTF.

This clone was recorded only once. The chain recombines TRBV2 with TRBJ1-4; TRBD1 might be the D (6 bases). Germline V gives CDR1 SNHLY, CDR2 FYNNEI. Trimming left V 5 bases short and J 3 bases short, with 13 bases between. CDR3 length equals 15 residues. CDR3 sequence reads: CASSSTGTPNEKLFF. The CDR3 DNA reads as TGTGCCAGCAGTTCGACCGGGACACCTAATGAAAAACTGTTTTTT.

V and J are TRBV2 and TRBJ2-2; a possible D gene is TRBD1 (6 bases). The CDR3 covers 14 residues. V gave up 7 bases and J gave up 2 bases, with 11 bases separating them. From germline, CDR1 is SNHLY and CDR2 FYNNEI. CDR3 protein: CASNPRGNTGELFF. DNA of the CDR3: TGTGCCAGCAACCCCAGGGGTAACACCGGGGAGCTGTTTTTT.

The V call is TRBV10-3, the J call TRBJ2-1, with 8 positions matching TRBD1. The CDR3 consists of 17 residues. Trimming at V came to 3 bases and at J to 0 bases, leaving 7 bases not matched to a gene. Germline loops: CDR1 ENHRY, CDR2 SYGVKD. The CDR3 bases are TGTGCCATCAGTGATTCGATTGGGACAGGCTCCTACAATGAGCAGTTCTTC. Translated: CAISDSIGTGSYNEQFF.

This clone occurred once. The gene calls are TRBV11-2 and TRBJ2-1; D perhaps matches TRBD1 (6 bases). Trimming left V 2 bases short and J 5 bases short, with 13 bases between. CDR1 is SGHAT and CDR2 is FQNNGV in the germline V gene. The CDR3 length is 15 residues. This chain's CDR3 is CASSLRLGTNNEQFF. For the CDR3, the DNA is TGTGCCAGCAGCTTACGCCTCGGGACAAACAATGAGCAGTTCTTC.

This clone was picked up a small number of times. An end of the junction differs from the germline gene, which may be a read error. The rearrangement uses TRBV19 and TRBJ2-2, with TRBD1 matching over 9 bases. This CDR3 is built from 16 residues. Germline CDR1 is LNHDA and CDR2 is SQIVND (reference sequence). CDR3 nucleotides: TGTGCCAGTACCGACAGGGGGACAGGGAACGCCGGGGAGCTGTTTTTT. The encoded protein is CASTDRGTGNAGELFF.

The chain uses TRBV6-5 and TRBJ2-5; D may be TRBD1 (6 bases). Germline values: CDR1 MNHEY, CDR2 SVGAGI. The V end lost 1 base, the J end lost 7 bases, and 19 bases lay between the germline ends. The CDR3 covers 16 residues. The CDR3 sequence is CASSYLQGSSRGTQYF. CDR3 coding DNA: TGTGCCAGCAGTTACTTACAGGGTTCATCAAGAGGGACCCAGTACTTC.

As concerns this clone: The same CDR3 is also encoded by other DNA sequences in this sample. The chain employs TRBV12-5 and TRBJ1-3; D unclear. Germline V gene lookup returns CDR1 LGHNT and CDR2 FRNRAP. Trimming cost V 2 bases and J 4 bases, with 9 bases left between them. The CDR3 loop spans 14 amino acids. The CDR3 nucleotides are TGTGCTAGTGGTTTGTCGGGGTCGGGAAACACCATATATTTT. Encoded protein: CASGLSGSGNTIYF.